The 7 T cell receptor beta chains below come from one sample, sequenced in a study of blood T cell repertoires in COVID-19. Clones were read by immunoSEQ multiplex PCR, and TCRdb kept only the in-frame ones, dropping some. The sample has some 97,000 clones, approximately 91% seen once. Sample: peripheral blood. The receptor set was obtained from a woman aged 60-75 years with acute or convalescent COVID-19.

V gene TRBV30 combines with J gene TRBJ2-1; 7 nucleotides line up with TRBD2. V gave up 3 bases and J gave up 8 bases; unmatched junction bases: 7. The CDR3 runs to 13 residues. Germline lookup yields CDR1 GTSNPN and CDR2 SVGIG (reference sequence). The CDR3 DNA reads as TGTGCCTGGAGAACGGCGGGAGTCTATGAGCAGTTCTTC. It is translated as CAWRTAGVYEQFF.

The chain has TRBV9 and TRBJ2-2; D gene uncertain. The CDR3 contains 15 residues. The V gene's germline CDR1 is SGDLS and CDR2 YYNGEE. Trimming cost V 3 bases and J 2 bases, with 11 bases left between them. The CDR3 here is CASSEEVLNTGELFF. CDR3 coding DNA: TGTGCCAGCAGCGAAGAGGTATTAAACACCGGGGAGCTGTTTTTT.

The J gene is TRBJ2-1, the V gene TRBV7-9, with 7 nucleotides matching TRBD1. CDR1 and CDR2 from the germline V gene are SEHNR and FQNEAQ (reference sequence). The CDR3 spans 14 residues. Trimming at V came to 6 bases and at J to 7 bases, leaving 9 bases not matched to a gene. The CDR3 sequence: CASRHRQGANEQFF. CDR3 DNA: TGTGCCAGCAGACATAGACAGGGTGCTAATGAGCAGTTCTTC.

The V and J genes are TRBV6-6 and TRBJ1-6, with D perhaps matching TRBD1 (5 bases). The CDR3 totals 15 residues. CDR1 is MNHNY, CDR2 SVGAGI, per germline (reference sequence). The V gene lost 5 bases and the J gene lost 0 bases, with 8 bases spanning the gap. The CDR3 reads CASSGDSSYNSPLHF. Here the CDR3 DNA reads TGTGCCAGCAGTGGAGACAGCTCCTATAATTCACCCCTCCACTTT.

The chain couples TRBV7-9 to TRBJ2-2; the D gene is possibly TRBD2 (5 bases). Germline V gene data show CDR1 as SEHNR and CDR2 as FQNEAQ (reference sequence). The CDR3 spans 12 residues. V lost 9 bases and J 4 bases, leaving 9 bases between the germline ends. CDR3 nucleotide sequence: TGTGCCAGGGGTACTAGCACCGGGGAGCTGTTTTTT. This translates into CARGTSTGELFF. The variable domain in full, with the rest retrieved from reference TRBV7-9 and TRBJ2-2, is DTGVSQNPRHKITKRGQNVTFRCDPISEHNRLYWYRQTLGQGPEFLTYFQNEAQLEKSRLLSDRFSAERPKGSFSTLEIQRTEQGDSAMYLCARGTSTGELFFGEGSRLTVL.

The chain employs TRBV5-4 and TRBJ2-5, with D possibly being TRBD2 (6 bases). V was trimmed by 10 bases and J by 5 bases, leaving 18 bases between them. This CDR3 is built from 13 residues. In germline, CDR1 is SGHNT, CDR2 YYREEE (reference sequence). CDR3: CAGRFSGQETQYF. The CDR3 bases are TGTGCCGGACGGTTTAGCGGTCAGGAGACCCAGTACTTC.

The chain combines TRBV5-6 with TRBJ2-3; 10 bases line up with TRBD2. The ends lost 3 bases at V and 4 bases at J; junction bases unmatched: 14. CDR3 length: 18 amino acids. The germline V gene has CDR1 SGHDT and CDR2 YYEEEE. CDR3 protein: CASSSEGRLAGVADTQYF. As DNA, the CDR3 is TGTGCCAGCAGCTCCGAGGGTCGGCTAGCGGGAGTTGCAGATACGCAGTATTTT.